The 9 T cell receptor beta chains below come from one sample, sequenced in a study of cytomegalovirus exposure and HLA in healthy donors. The PCR employed 60 Vbeta primers together with 13 Jbeta primers. Method: immunoSEQ multiplex PCR; TCRdb's copy keeps in-frame clones and lacks some. The table includes 95,000 to 150,000 clones, 77% detected once. Sequenced material: PBMCs. Source of these receptors: a human donor in good health.

This rearrangement joins TRBV25-1 to TRBJ2-2, with 10 bases lining up with TRBD1. V was clipped by 6 bases and J by 4 bases; unmatched bases: 2. Germline V gives CDR1 MGHDK, CDR2 SYGVNS. The CDR3 is 14 residues long. This CDR3 is CASRGTGVTGELFF. CDR3 nucleotide sequence: TGTGCCAGCAGGGGGACAGGGGTCACCGGGGAGCTGTTTTTT. Complete variable domain (other parts from reference TRBV25-1 and TRBJ2-2): EADIYQTPRYLVIGTGKKITLECSQTMGHDKMYWYQQDPGMELHLIHYSYGVNSTEKGDLSSESTVSRIRTEHFPLTLESARPSHTSQYLCASRGTGVTGELFFGEGSRLTVL.

The genes are TRBV7-2 and TRBJ2-1, with D maybe TRBD2 (6 bases). CDR1 and CDR2 (germline): SGHTA, FQGNSA. Trimming took off 4 bases at V and 7 bases at J, with 11 bases between the two ends. CDR3 length equals 13 residues. The DNA for the CDR3 is TGTGCCAGCAGCTCGACTAGACTTAATGAGCAGTTCTTC. As protein: CASSSTRLNEQFF. The full variable domain, rest sourced from reference TRBV7-2 and TRBJ2-1, is GAGVSQSPSNKVTEKGKDVELRCDPISGHTALYWYRQSLGQGLEFLIYFQGNSAPDKSGLPSDRFSAERTGGSVSTLTIQRTQQEDSAVYLCASSSTRLNEQFFGPGTRLTVL.

This chain connects TRBV9 to TRBJ2-5, with 9 bases lining up with TRBD2. V gave up 4 bases and J gave up 2 bases; unmatched junction bases: 12. This CDR3 contains 17 residues. Germline V gene data show CDR1 as SGDLS and CDR2 as YYNGEE. CDR3 DNA sequence: TGTGCCAGCAGCCCTTCCGTGGGCGGGAGGGGGCAAGAGACCCAGTACTTC. Translating it yields CASSPSVGGRGQETQYF.

This sequence joins TRBV6-6 and TRBJ1-6; 8 bases match TRBD1. This CDR3 comprises 14 residues. With V trimmed by 6 bases and J by 6 bases, 4 bases remained unmatched. Germline loops: CDR1 MNHNY, CDR2 SVGAGI (reference sequence). The CDR3 loop is CASSPDRVNSPLHF. CDR3 in DNA: TGTGCCAGCAGCCCGGACAGGGTTAATTCACCCCTCCACTTT.

This clone appeared a few times. The chain joins TRBV15 to TRBJ1-1; D is unclear. Trimming left V 4 bases short and J 10 bases short, with 13 bases between. The V gene's germline CDR1 is LNHNV and CDR2 YYDKDF (reference sequence). This CDR3 comprises 12 residues. DNA for the CDR3: TGTGCCACCAGCACAGCGAAGCCGGTAGCTTTCTTT. This gives the protein CATSTAKPVAFF.

This chain joins TRBV6-4 and TRBJ2-1; 14 positions agree with TRBD2. Germline CDR1 MRHNA, CDR2 SNTAGT. This CDR3 comprises 18 residues. Unmatched junction bases numbered 12, after V lost 2 bases and J lost 9 bases. CDR3 DNA: TGTGCCAGCAGTGACAAGGGGACTAGCGGGAGAGGCTTTAGTGAGCAGTTCTTC. Amino acid sequence: CASSDKGTSGRGFSEQFF.

The rearrangement uses TRBV28 and TRBJ1-5, with 7 bases aligning to TRBD1. There are 16 residues in the CDR3. CDR1 is MDHEN, CDR2 SYDVKM, per germline. The ends lost 3 bases at V and 0 bases at J; junction bases unmatched: 5. The CDR3 here is CASSFRDRYSNQPQHF. The CDR3 nucleotides read TGTGCCAGCAGTTTTCGGGACAGATATAGCAATCAGCCCCAGCATTTT.

The gene calls are TRBV19 and TRBJ2-1, with no clear D. The CDR3 is 14 amino acids. Deletions cut 2 bases from V and 2 bases from J, with 7 bases between. Germline-derived CDR1 and CDR2 are LNHDA and SQIVND (reference sequence). CDR3 nucleotide sequence: TGTGCCAGTAGTATACAGTCGACCTACAATGAGCAGTTCTTC. Residues: CASSIQSTYNEQFF.

The chain links TRBV30 to TRBJ1-2, with TRBD1 matching over 7 bases. Germline CDR1 GTSNPN, CDR2 SVGIG (reference sequence). The CDR3 sequence is 14 residues long. The J segment lost 7 bases and the V segment lost 0 bases, leaving 8 bases of the junction unmatched. The CDR3 region has the DNA TGTGCCTGGAGTGTTGACAGGGTGTTGTGTGGCTACACCTTC. Encoded protein: CAWSVDRVLCGYTF.